Following are 8 T cell receptor beta chains from one sample sequenced in a study of blood T cells in healthy people across ages (dated by TCRdb to between 2015 and 2017). Library preparation employed 5' RACE. The data were produced on an Illumina HiSeq 2500. A second roughly 7 to 12 cycle PCR used a sample-barcoded 5' primer and a J-beta primer mix. TCRdb reworked the public reads: Q25 trimming with fastp, MiXCR clone assembly, productive beta chains retained. One record per CDR3 amino acid sequence lists the most common genes and DNA. The sample records over 700,000 distinct CDR3 sequences, around a quarter of which are singletons. The ten top clones hold 9.4% of the sample. A further study also used this sample, focusing on T cells of mothers and their children.

The source material was blood. These receptors originate from a boy younger than 18 in good health.

The chain recombines TRBV9 with TRBJ2-5; TRBD1 matches 9 bases. The J call may be incorrect, as the DNA end agrees better with TRBJ2-1. The CDR3 is made up of 15 amino acids. The germline V gene encodes CDR1 SGDLS and CDR2 YYNGEE. CDR3 loop: CASSAPGQGYNEQFF. In nucleotides, the CDR3 is TGTGCCAGCAGCGCCCCGGGACAGGGTTACAATGAGCAGTTCTTC.

The chain joins TRBV12-3 or TRBV12-4 to TRBJ2-3, with 14 bases fitting TRBD2. V lost 6 bases, J lost 5 bases, and 4 bases stayed unmatched. CDR3 size: 15 residues. The CDR3 region has the DNA TGTGCCAGCAGATCGGGACTAGCGGGGGTAGATACGCAGTATTTT. Its protein product is CASRSGLAGVDTQYF.

This sequence joins TRBV30 and TRBJ1-2, with D perhaps TRBD1 (6 bases). In germline, CDR1 is GTSNPN, CDR2 SVGIG (reference sequence). The CDR3 is 11 amino acids. Trimming took 0 bases from V and 14 from J, leaving 13 bases between them. Here the CDR3 DNA reads TGTGCCTGGAGTGTGTCCCAGGGGTCGACCTTC. Translation: CAWSVSQGSTF.

This clonotype came up many times. The CDR3 bases are TGCAGTGCTAGAGTTATCGGGAGTTCCCACGAGCAGTACTTC. Its translation: CSARVIGSSHEQYF. The chain recombines TRBV20-1 with TRBJ2-7; the D gene is possibly TRBD2 (6 bases). The CDR3 sequence is 14 residues long. V was shortened by 1 base and J by 5 bases, with 15 bases between the two germline ends. Germline V gene data show CDR1 as DFQATT and CDR2 as SNEGSKA (reference sequence).

This clonotype has only a few counts. The rearrangement joins TRBV9 to TRBJ1-4; D is possibly TRBD1 (5 bases). V was clipped by 3 bases and J by 9 bases, with 18 bases between them. The CDR3 length is 15 residues. CDR1 is SGDLS, CDR2 YYNGEE, per germline. CDR3 coding DNA: TGTGCCAGCAGCGGAGACCGGGACGGGGTGAAAAAACTGTTTTTT. Translating gives CASSGDRDGVKKLFF.

In DNA form, the CDR3 reads TGTGCCAGCAGCTTATTGGGCTCATTATCGGAGACCCAGTACTTC. This encodes CASSLLGSLSETQYF. The chain couples TRBV7-3 to TRBJ2-5, with unresolved D. The germline V gene encodes CDR1 SGHTA and CDR2 FQGTGA. CDR3 length: 15 residues. Trimming pared 2 bases from V and 5 bases from J, leaving 15 bases between. The full variable domain, completed using reference TRBV7-3 and TRBJ2-5, is GAGVSQTPSNKVTEKGKYVELRCDPISGHTALYWYRQSLGQGPEFLIYFQGTGAADDSGLPNDRFFAVRPEGSVSTLKIQRTERGDSAVYLCASSLLGSLSETQYFGPGTRLLVL.

The chain couples TRBV4-1 to TRBJ2-7; possible D gene TRBD2, 5 bases. This CDR3 has 16 residues. V lost 0 bases, J lost 4 bases, and 16 bases lay in between. Germline CDR1 and CDR2: MGHRA and YSYEKL. CDR3 sequence (DNA): TGCGCCAGCAGCCAAGATATCAACCTGAGCGGTTACGAGCAGTACTTC. Translated, it gives CASSQDINLSGYEQYF.

The genes are TRBV12-5 and TRBJ2-1; D remains ambiguous. Germline CDR1 LGHNT, CDR2 FRNRAP. The V end lost 0 bases, the J end lost 5 bases, and 17 bases lay between the germline ends. The length of the CDR3 is 17 residues. This CDR3 is CASGLVIDREKNNEQFF. The CDR3 DNA reads TGTGCTAGTGGTTTGGTAATCGATCGCGAGAAAAACAATGAGCAGTTCTTC.